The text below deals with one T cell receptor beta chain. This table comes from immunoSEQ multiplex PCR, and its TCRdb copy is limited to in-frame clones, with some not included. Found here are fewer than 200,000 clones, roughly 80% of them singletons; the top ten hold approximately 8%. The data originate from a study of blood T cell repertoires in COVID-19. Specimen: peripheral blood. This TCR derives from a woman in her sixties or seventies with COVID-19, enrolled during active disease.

This chain's CDR3 is CASSSGQGGTGELFF. CDR3 in DNA: TGTGCCAGCAGCTCTGGACAGGGGGGCACCGGGGAGCTGTTTTTT. The chain carries TRBV11-3 and TRBJ2-2; 10 nucleotides agree with TRBD1. Germline lookup yields CDR1 SGHNT and CDR2 YENEEA. After removal of 4 bases from V and 4 bases from J, the junction contained 3 bases not matched to a gene. The CDR3 is 15 amino acids.